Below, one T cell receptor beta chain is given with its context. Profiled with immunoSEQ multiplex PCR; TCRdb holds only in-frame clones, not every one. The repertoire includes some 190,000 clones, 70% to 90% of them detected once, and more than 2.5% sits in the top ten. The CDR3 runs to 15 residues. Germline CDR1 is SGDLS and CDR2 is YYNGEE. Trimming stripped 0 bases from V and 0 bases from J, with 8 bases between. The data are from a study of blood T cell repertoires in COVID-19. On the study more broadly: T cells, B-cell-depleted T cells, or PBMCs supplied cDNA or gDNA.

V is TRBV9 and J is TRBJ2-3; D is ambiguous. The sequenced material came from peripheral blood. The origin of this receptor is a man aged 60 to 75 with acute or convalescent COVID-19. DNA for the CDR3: TGTGCCAGCAGCGTAGCGGCGGCTAGCACAGATACGCAGTATTTT. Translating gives CASSVAAASTDTQYF.